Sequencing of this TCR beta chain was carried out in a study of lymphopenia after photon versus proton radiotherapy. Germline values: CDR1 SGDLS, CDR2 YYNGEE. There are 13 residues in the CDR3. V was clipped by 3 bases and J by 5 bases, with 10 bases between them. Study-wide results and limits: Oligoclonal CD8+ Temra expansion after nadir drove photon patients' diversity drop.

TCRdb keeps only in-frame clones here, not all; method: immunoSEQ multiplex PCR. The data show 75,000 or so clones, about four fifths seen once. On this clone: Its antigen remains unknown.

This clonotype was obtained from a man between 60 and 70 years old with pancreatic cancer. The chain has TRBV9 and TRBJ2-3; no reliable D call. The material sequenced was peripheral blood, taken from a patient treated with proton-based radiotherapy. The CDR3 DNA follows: TGTGCCAGCAGCGCTCGAGCAGAAGATACGCAGTATTTT. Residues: CASSARAEDTQYF. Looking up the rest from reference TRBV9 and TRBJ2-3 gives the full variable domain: DSGVTQTPKHLITATGQRVTLRCSPRSGDLSVYWYQQSLDQGLQFLIQYYNGEERAKGNILERFSAQQFPDLHSELNLSSLELGDSALYFCASSARAEDTQYFGPGTRLTVL.